This TCR beta chain was sequenced for a study of T cell repertoires in cytomegalovirus infection (dated by TCRdb to the late 2010s). Regarding the research as a whole: The peptide stimulations were aimed at well-studied HLA-B-restricted epitopes as well as recently identified HLA-C-restricted CMV epitopes, whose presentation resists viral immunomodulation. The HLA type of each donor mattered for the analysis, because public TCR beta signatures pointed to carriage of CMV infection along with the matching HLA type. Broad study findings and their caveats: Carriers of CMV infection plus the relevant HLA type were discriminated by the cumulative frequency of public TCR beta family members in the study cohort and in an independent approximately 360-donor cohort. The ex vivo response was dominated by HLA-C-restricted CMV-specific TCR beta clonotypes, which also provided the single most frequent clonotype in two of eight donors.

Sequencing used an Illumina HiSeq 1500. Clones were called with MiXCR by TCRdb after fastp trimmed the public reads at Q25, and only in-frame beta chains were retained. Identical CDR3 proteins give one entry, which carries the most common genes and DNA. Across this sample there are 25,000 to 35,000 distinct CDR3 sequences, with about a fifth seen only once. Of the sample, approximately 80% is held by the ten largest clones. The germline V gene yields SGHRS for CDR1 and YFSETQ for CDR2. The CDR3 numbers 18 residues from cysteine through phenylalanine. The read is trimmed to its CDR3 DNA, 54 bases read in frame from base 1. The germline ends are 28 bases apart after V is trimmed by 4 bases and J by 5 bases. This clonotype was seen a handful of times. The antigen it binds to is not known. Base qualities are not provided; no much larger clone lies one nucleotide away. The sample's treatment or condition, from its label and the paper: in vitro stimulation with specific CMV peptide epitopes to enrich CMV-specific T cells.

The sample in question was CD8+ T cells from cultured PBMCs, obtained from culture after CMV antigen stimulation. The rearrangement combines TRBV5-1 with TRBJ2-7; D gene: possibly TRBD2, on 6 matching bases. The origin of this receptor is a human donor in good health (CMV status not recorded). Some clones in this sample may be carry-over from other donors' samples. The CDR3 protein is CASSVGFLALQATHEQYF. The nucleotides are TGCGCCAGCAGCGTGGGATTCCTAGCGCTCCAAGCCACCCACGAGCAGTACTTC.